This T cell receptor beta chain was identified in a study of brain T cells in children with intractable seizures. Study results and caveats: HCMV serostatus was not known, and viral specificity came from CDR3 similarity only.

Only cases whose brain tissue showed the highest T cell transcript signatures were sequenced. Remarks on this clone: Its antigen is unknown.

Clones were sequenced by immunoSEQ multiplex PCR, and TCRdb holds only the in-frame ones, with some missing. The profile covers fewer than 150,000 clones, with 85% to 95% appearing a single time and 3.8% taken by the ten largest. Germline V gene data show CDR1 as MNHEY and CDR2 as SVGEGT. Trimming removed 0 bases at V and 1 base at J, with 10 bases between. The CDR3 consists of 15 residues. The source is a boy younger than two with hemimegalencephaly and intractable seizures. This sample comprised peripheral blood, obtained at surgery. The chain employs TRBV6-2 or TRBV6-3 and TRBJ2-7; D gene unclear. CDR3 amino acids: CASSYSNAESYEQYF. DNA of the CDR3: TGTGCCAGCAGTTACTCGAACGCGGAATCCTACGAGCAGTACTTC.